This paragraph covers one T cell receptor (beta chain) sequence. What antigen it recognizes has not been identified. Per-nucleotide qualities are absent, and no much larger clonotype sits a single base away. Including cysteine and phenylalanine, the CDR3 has 14 amino acids. Only the CDR3 DNA is retained, 42 bases long and in frame from the first base. CDR1 and CDR2 were assigned from the germline V gene (reference sequence) as SGHNT and YYREEE. Germline trimming amounts to 5 bases on V and 7 bases on J, with 11 as the count of junction bases outside the gene matches. These data originate in a study of vaccination and CD4 T cells after COVID-19 (dated by TCRdb to between 2020 and 2023). Notes on the research overall: SARS-CoV-2 positivity had been established in the convalescent patients by nasal swab PCR, and mild disease was recorded in several of these patients and severe disease in one. The convalescent cohort comprised six males and four females, including two Hispanic individuals, seven Caucasians, two Asians and one multiracial person. Participants received two doses of either the Pfizer-BioNTech BNT162b2 vaccine (n=8) or the Moderna mRNA-1273 vaccine (n=2). Post-COVID blood samples were collected from convalescent patients a median of around 100 days after diagnosis, with a range of about 35 to 161 days. Post-vaccine blood samples were taken a median of about 70 days after the second vaccine dose, with a range of roughly 13 to 250 days. Overlapping spike peptide pools from SARS-CoV-2 and from the common cold coronaviruses HCoV-NL63, HCoV-OC43 and HCoV-229E were used as culture stimuli. In control cultures, a CEFX viral epitope pool was used as positive control, an HIV-1 Nef peptide pool was used as negative control, or no peptide was added. In approximately ten COVID-19 convalescent patients and a handful of infection-naive healthy vaccine recipients, the spike-specific CD4+ TCR repertoire before mRNA vaccination was compared with the repertoire after mRNA vaccination. Broad study findings and their caveats: Relatively few convalescent patients were included in the study, and early timepoints after natural infection were not analyzed. Nearly all vaccine-specific clones in convalescent patients (304 of 307) were mono-reactive for SARS-CoV-2 spike rather than cross-reactive with common cold coronaviruses. The median number of SARS-CoV-2-reactive clonotypes rose from roughly 20 after infection to around 40 after vaccination, but the change was not significant. Among convalescent patients, a median 86.3% of the SARS-CoV-2-reactive clones seen after vaccination appeared only after vaccination, which suggests priming specific to the vaccine.

Sample treatment or condition, as interpreted from the label and publication: roughly 10-day PBMC culture with coronavirus spike peptide pools or control peptides (ViraFEST assay). To expand antigen-specific T cells with peptide pools and then pick out the expanded clonotypes through TCR sequencing, the study relied on the ViraFEST assay. The convalescent patients' positive SARS-CoV-2 PCR tests were from March to December 2020, which was before the Alpha, Beta and Delta variants emerged in the United States. More than 1.5 million PBMCs per well were cultured in IMDM with roughly 4.8% human AB serum and about 9.2 IU/ml IL-2, plus 10 ug/ml peptide pools. On days 3 and 7, half of the culture medium was replaced with fresh IL-2-containing medium. After around 11 days of culture, CD4+ T cells were isolated by negative selection using the EasySep CD4+ T cell isolation kit. Ficoll-Paque Plus gradient centrifugation was used to isolate PBMCs from whole blood, and the isolated PBMCs were then either used fresh or cryopreserved at -140C. In general, triplicate wells were set up for every culture condition.

The library was obtained by PCR. DNA from cultured CD4+ T cells underwent TCR sequencing with the Oncomine TCR Beta short-read assay at the Johns Hopkins FTIC core. The QIAamp micro DNA kit was used to extract genomic DNA from the cultured CD4+ T cells. Oncomine TCR Beta libraries from cultured CD4+ T cells were pooled using unique dual indexes and sequenced on an Illumina iSeq 100. As for the original processing: Non-productive sequences were removed, and CDR3s that did not start with C, did not end with F or W, or were shorter than 7 amino acids were discarded. Antigen-specific clonotypes were identified using the MANAFEST web application through comparison of peptide-stimulated wells with reference and other culture wells. To be called positive, a clone needed an FDR below 0.05, an odds ratio above 5, and a productive frequency above 0.1% in at least two of three replicate wells. A clonotype counted as cross-reactive if it showed significant expansion both in the SARS-CoV-2 spike wells and in at least one common cold coronavirus spike condition. Similarity between CDR3 sequences was evaluated in R version 3.6.1 using Levenshtein distances (stringdist) and unrooted phylogenetic trees (ape). TCRdb applied fastp at Q25 and MiXCR to the public reads, then kept only in-frame beta chains. Each record represents a unique CDR3 protein, reported with the most common genes and DNA among its rows. The V and J calls here are based on TCRdb, not the publication. In all, the sample holds more than 10,000 distinct CDR3 sequences, and roughly 43% of those were seen once. Jointly, the top ten make up around 23% of the sample.

This clonotype originated in a human donor who had recovered from COVID-19. Sequencing used CD4+ T cells from blood, cultured in vitro. This chain joins TRBV5-4 to TRBJ1-1; TRBD1 agrees with 7 junctional bases. The CDR3 reads CASSQQTGRSEAFF. The bases are TGTGCCAGCAGTCAACAGACAGGGCGTAGTGAAGCTTTCTTT.